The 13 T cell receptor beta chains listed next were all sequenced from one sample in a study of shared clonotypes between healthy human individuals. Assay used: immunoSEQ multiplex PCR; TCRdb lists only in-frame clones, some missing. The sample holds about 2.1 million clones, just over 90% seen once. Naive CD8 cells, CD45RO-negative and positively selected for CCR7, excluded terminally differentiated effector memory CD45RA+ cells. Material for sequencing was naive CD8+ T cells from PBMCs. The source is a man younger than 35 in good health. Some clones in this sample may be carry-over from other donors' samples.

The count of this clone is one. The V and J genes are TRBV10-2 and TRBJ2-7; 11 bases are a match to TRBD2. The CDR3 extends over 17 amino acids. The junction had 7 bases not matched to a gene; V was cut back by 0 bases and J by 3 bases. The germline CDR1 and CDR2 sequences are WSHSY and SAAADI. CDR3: CASSESNLAGGSYEQYF. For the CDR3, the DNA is TGCGCCAGCAGTGAGTCGAACCTAGCGGGAGGAAGCTACGAGCAGTACTTC.

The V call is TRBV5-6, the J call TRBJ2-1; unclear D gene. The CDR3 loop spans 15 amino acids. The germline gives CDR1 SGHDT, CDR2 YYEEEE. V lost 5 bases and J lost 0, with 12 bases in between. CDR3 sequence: CASSSVLSSYNEQFF. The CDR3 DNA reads TGTGCCAGCAGTTCTGTCTTGAGCTCCTACAATGAGCAGTTCTTC.

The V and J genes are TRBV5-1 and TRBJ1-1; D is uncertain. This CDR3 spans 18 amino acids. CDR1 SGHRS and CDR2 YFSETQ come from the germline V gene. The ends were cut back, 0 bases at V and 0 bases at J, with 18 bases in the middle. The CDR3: CASSLVNIVTAMNTEAFF. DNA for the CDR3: TGCGCCAGCAGCTTGGTCAATATCGTGACGGCCATGAACACTGAAGCTTTCTTT.

CDR3 residues: CASSLRDNYGYTF. CDR3 nucleotide sequence: TGTGCCAGCAGCTTGCGGGATAACTATGGCTACACCTTC. This chain connects TRBV5-6 to TRBJ1-2; no firm D call. Germline CDR1 is SGHDT and CDR2 is YYEEEE. This CDR3 is 13 amino acids long. Trimming stripped 1 base from V and 1 base from J, with 5 bases between.

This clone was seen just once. In DNA, the CDR3 is TGTGCCAGCAGCTCCCTATACTTCTCCGGGGAGCTGTTTTTT. It codes for CASSSLYFSGELFF. The chain couples TRBV11-2 to TRBJ2-2; D is unclear. Germline V gene sequence: CDR1 SGHAT, CDR2 FQNNGV. Trimming left V 4 bases short and J 6 bases short, with 12 bases between. The CDR3 spans 14 residues. Variable domain in full (rest from reference TRBV11-2 and TRBJ2-2): EAGVAQSPRYKIIEKRQSVAFWCNPISGHATLYWYQQILGQGPKLLIQFQNNGVVDDSQLPKDRFSAERLKGVDSTLKIQPAKLEDSAVYLCASSSLYFSGELFFGEGSRLTVL.

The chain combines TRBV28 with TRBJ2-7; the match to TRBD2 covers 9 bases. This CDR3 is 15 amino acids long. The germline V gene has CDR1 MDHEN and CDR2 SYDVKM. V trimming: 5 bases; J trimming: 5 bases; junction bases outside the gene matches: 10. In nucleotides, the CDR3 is TGTGCCAGCAGTCCCTTAGCGGGAGACCTCAACGAGCAGTACTTC. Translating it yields CASSPLAGDLNEQYF.

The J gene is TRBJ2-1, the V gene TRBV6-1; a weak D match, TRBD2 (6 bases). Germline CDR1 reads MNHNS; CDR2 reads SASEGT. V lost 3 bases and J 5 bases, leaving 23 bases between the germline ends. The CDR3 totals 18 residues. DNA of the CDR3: TGTGCCAGCAGTGAGTGGGGCGACGGCGGGGTAATACACAATGAGCAGTTCTTC. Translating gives CASSEWGDGGVIHNEQFF.

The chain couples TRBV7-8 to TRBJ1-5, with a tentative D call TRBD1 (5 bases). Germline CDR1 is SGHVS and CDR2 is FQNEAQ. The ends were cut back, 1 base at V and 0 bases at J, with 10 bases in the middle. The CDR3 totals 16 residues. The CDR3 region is CASSLVPGDSNQPQHF. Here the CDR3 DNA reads TGTGCCAGCAGCTTAGTACCGGGGGATAGCAATCAGCCCCAGCATTTT. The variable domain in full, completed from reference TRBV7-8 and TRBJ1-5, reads GAGVSQSPRYKVAKRGQDVALRCDPISGHVSLFWYQQALGQGPEFLTYFQNEAQLDKSGLPSDRFFAERPEGSVSTLKIQRTQQEDSAVYLCASSLVPGDSNQPQHFGDGTRLSIL.

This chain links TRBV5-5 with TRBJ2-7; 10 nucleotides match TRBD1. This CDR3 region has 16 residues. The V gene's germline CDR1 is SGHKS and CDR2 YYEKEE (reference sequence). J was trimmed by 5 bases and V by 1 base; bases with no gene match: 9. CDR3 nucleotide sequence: TGTGCCAGCAGCTTGTACCCTGCCGGGACAGGGGACGAGCAGTACTTC. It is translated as CASSLYPAGTGDEQYF.

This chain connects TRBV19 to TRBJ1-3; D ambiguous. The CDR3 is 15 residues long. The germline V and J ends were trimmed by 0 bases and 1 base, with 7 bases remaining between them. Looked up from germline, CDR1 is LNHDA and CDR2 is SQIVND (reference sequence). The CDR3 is CASSIDWRSGNTIYF. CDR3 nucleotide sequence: TGTGCCAGTAGTATAGATTGGCGTTCTGGAAACACCATATATTTT.

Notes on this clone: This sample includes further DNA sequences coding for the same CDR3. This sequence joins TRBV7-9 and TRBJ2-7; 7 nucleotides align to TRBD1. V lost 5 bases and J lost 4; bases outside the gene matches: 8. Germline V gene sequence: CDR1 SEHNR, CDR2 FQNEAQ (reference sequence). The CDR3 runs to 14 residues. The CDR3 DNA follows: TGTGCCAGCAGCCCCCGGACAGGAGAGTACGAGCAGTACTTC. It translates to CASSPRTGEYEQYF.

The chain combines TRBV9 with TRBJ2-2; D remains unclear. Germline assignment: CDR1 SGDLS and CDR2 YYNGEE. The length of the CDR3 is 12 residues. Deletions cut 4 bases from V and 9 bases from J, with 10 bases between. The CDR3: CASSPPTWELFF. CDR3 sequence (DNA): TGTGCCAGCAGCCCACCAACATGGGAGCTGTTTTTT.

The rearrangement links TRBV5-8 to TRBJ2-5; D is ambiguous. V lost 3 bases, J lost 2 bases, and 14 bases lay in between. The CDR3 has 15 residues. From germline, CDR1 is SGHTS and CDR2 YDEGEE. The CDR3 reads CASSSSVTVQETQYF. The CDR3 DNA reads TGTGCCAGCAGCTCGAGCGTCACCGTACAAGAGACCCAGTACTTC. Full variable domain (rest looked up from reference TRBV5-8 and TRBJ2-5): EAGVTQSPTHLIKTRGQQATLRCSPISGHTSVYWYQQALGLGLQFLLWYDEGEERNRGNFPPRFSGRQFPNYSSELNVNALELEDSALYLCASSSSVTVQETQYFGPGTRLLVL.